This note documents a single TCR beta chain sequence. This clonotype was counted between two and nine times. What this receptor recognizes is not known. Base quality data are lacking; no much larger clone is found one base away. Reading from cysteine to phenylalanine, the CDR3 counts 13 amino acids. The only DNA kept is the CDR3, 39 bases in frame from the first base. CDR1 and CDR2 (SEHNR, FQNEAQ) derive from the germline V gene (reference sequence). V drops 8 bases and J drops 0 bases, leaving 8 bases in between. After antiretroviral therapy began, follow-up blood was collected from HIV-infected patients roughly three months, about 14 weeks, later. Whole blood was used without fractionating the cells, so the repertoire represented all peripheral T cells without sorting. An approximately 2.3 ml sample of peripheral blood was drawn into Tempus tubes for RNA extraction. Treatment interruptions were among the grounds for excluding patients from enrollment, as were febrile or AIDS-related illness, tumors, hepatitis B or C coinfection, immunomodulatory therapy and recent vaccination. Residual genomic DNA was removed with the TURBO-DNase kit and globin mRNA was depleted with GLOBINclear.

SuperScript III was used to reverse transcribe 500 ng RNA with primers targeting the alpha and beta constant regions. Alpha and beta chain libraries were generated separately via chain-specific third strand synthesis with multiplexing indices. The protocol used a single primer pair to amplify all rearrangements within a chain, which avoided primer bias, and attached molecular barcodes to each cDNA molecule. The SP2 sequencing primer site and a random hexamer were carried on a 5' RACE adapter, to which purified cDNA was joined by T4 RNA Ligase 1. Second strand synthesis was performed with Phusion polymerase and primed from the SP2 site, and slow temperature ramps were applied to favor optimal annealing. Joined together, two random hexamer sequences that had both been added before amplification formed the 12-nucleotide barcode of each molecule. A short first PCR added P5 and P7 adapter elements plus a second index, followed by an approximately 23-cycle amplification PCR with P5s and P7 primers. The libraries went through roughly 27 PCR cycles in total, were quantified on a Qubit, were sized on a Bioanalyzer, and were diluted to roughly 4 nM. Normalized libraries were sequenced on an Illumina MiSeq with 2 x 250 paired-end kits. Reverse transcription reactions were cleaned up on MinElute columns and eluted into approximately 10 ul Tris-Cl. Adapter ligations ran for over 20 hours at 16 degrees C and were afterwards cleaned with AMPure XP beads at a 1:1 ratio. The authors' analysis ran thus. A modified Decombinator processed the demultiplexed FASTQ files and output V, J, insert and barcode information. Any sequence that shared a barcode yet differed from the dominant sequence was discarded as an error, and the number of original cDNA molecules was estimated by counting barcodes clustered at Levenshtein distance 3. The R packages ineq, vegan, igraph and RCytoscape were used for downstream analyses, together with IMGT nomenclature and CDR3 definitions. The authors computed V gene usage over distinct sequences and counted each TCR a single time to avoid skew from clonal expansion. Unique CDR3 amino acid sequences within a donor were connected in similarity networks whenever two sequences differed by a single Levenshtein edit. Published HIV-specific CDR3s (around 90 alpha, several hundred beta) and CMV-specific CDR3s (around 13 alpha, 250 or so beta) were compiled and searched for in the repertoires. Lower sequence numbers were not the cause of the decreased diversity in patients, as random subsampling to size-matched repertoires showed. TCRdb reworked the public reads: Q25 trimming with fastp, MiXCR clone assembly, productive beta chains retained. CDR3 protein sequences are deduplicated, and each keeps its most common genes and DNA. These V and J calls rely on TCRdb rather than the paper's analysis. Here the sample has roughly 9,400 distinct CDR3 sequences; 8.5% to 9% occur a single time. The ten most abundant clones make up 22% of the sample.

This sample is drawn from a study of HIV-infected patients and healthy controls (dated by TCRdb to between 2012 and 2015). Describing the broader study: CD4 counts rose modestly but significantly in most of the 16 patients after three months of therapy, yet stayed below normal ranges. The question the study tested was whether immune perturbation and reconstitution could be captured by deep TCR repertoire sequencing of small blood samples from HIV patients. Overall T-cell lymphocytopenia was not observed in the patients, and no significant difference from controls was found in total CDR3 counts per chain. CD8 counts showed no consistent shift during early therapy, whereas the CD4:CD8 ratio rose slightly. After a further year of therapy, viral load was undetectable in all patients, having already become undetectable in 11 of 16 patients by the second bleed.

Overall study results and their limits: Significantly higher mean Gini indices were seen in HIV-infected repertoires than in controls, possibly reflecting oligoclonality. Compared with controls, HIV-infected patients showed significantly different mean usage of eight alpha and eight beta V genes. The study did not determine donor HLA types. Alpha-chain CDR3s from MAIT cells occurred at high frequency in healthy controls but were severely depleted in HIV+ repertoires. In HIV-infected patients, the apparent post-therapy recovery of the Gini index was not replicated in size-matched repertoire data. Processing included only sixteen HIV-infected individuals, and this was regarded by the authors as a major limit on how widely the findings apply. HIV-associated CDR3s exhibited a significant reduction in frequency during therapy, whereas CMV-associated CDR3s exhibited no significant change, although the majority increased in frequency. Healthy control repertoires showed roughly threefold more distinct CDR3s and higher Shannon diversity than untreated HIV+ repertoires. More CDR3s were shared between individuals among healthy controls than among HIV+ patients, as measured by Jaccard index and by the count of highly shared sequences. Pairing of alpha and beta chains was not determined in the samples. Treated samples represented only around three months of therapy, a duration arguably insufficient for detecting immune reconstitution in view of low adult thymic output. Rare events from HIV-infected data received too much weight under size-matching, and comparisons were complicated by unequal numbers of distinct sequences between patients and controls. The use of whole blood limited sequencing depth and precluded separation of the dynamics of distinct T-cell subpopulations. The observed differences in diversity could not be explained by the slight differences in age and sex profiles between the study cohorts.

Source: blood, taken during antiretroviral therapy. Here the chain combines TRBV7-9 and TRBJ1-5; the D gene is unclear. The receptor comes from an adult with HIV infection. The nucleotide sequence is TGTGCCAGCTTTCCTTATAGCAATCAGCCCCAGCATTTT. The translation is CASFPYSNQPQHF.